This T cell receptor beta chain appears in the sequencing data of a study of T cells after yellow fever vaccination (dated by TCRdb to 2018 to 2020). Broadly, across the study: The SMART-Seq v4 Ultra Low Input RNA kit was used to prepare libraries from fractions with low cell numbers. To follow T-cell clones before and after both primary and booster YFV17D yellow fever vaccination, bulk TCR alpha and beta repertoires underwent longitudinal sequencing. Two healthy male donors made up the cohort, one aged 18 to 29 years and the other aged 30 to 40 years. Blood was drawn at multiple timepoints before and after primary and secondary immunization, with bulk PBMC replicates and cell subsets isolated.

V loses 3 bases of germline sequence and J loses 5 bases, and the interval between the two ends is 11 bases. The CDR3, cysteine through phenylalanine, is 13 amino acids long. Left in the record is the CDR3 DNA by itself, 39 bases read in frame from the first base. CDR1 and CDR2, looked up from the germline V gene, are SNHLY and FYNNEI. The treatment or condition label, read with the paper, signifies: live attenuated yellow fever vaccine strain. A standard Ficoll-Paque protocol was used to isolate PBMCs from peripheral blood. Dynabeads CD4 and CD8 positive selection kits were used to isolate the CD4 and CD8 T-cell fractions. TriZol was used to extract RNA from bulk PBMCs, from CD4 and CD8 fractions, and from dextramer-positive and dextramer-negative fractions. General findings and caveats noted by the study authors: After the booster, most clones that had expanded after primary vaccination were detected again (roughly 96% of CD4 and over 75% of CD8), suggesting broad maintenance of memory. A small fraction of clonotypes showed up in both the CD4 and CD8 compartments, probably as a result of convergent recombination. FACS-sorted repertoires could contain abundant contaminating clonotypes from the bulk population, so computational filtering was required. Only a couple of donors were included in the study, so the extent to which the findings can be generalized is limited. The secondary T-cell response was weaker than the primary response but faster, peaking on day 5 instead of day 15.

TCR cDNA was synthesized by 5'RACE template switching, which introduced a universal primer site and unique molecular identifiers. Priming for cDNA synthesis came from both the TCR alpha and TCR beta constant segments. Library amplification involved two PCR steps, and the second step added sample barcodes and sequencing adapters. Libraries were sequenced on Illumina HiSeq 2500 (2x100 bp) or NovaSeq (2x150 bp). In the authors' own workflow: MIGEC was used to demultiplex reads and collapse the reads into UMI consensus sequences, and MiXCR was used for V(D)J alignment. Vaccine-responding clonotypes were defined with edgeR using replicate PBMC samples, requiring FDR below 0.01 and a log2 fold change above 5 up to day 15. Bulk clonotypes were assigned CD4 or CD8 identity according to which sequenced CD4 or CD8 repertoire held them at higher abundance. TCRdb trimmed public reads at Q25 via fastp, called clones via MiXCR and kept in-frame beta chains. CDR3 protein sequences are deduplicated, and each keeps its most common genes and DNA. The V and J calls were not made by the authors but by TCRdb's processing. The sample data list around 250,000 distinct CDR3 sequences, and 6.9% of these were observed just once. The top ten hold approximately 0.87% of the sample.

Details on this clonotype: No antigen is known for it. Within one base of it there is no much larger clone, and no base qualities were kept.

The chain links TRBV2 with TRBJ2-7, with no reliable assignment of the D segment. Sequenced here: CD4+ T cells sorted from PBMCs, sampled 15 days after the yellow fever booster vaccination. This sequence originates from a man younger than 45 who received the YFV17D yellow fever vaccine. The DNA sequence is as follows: TGTGCCAGCAGTGATTCTAACCTCGACGAGCAGTACTTC. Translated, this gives CASSDSNLDEQYF.